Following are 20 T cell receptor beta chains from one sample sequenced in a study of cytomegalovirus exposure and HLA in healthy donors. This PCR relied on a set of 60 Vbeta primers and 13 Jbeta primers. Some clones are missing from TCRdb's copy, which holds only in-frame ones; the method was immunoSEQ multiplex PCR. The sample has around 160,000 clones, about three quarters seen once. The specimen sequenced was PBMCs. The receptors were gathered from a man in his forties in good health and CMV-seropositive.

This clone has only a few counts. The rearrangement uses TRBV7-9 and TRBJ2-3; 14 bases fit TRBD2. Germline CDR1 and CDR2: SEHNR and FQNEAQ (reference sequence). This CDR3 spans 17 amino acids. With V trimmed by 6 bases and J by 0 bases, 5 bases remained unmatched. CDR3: CASRGLAGDGSTDTQYF. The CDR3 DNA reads TGTGCCAGCAGGGGACTAGCGGGAGACGGAAGCACAGATACGCAGTATTTT.

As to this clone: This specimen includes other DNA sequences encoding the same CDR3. The CDR3 DNA sequence: TGTGCCAGCAGCCTGACAGGGCGCAATCAGCCCCAGCATTTT. Translating gives CASSLTGRNQPQHF. This chain connects TRBV2 to TRBJ1-5, with 7 nucleotides matching TRBD1. Germline CDR1 SNHLY, CDR2 FYNNEI. Trimming removed 6 bases from V and 2 bases from J; junction bases left unmatched: 4. This CDR3 has 14 amino acids.

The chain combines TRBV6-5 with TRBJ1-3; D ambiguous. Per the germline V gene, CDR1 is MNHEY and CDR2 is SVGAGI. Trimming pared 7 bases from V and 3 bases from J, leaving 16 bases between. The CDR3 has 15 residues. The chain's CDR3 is CASKYTRGDGNTIYF. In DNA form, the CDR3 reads TGTGCCAGCAAGTACACCCGGGGAGATGGAAACACCATATATTTT.

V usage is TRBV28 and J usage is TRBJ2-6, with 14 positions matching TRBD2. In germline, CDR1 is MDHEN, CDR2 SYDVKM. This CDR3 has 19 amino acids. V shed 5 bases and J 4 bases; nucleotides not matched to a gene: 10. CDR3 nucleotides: TGTGCCAGCAGTGCCGGACTAGCGGGAGGCCCCTCGGGGGCCAACGTCCTGACTTTC. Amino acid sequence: CASSAGLAGGPSGANVLTF.

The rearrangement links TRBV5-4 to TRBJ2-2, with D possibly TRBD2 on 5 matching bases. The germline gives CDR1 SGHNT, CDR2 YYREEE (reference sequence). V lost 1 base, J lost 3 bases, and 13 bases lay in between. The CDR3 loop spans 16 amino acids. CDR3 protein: CASSLQFGGYTGELFF. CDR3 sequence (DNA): TGTGCCAGCAGCTTGCAGTTTGGCGGGTACACCGGGGAGCTGTTTTTT.

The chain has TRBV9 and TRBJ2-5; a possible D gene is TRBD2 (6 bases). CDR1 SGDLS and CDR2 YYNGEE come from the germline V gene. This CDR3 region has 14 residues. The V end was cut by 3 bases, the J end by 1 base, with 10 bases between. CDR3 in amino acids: CASSGAGSQETQYF. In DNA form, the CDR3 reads TGTGCCAGCAGCGGTGCGGGAAGCCAAGAGACCCAGTACTTC.

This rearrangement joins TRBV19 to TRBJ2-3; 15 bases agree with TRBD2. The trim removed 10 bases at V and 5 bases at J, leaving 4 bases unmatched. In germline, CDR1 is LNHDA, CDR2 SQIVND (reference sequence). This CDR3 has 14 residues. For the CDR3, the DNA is TGTGCCACCGGACTAGCGGGAGGGAAAGATACGCAGTATTTT. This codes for CATGLAGGKDTQYF.

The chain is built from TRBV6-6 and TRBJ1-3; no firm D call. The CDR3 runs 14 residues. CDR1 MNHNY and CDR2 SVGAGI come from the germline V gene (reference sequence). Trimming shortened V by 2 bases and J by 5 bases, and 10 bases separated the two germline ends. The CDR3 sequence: CASSYDEPRNTIYF. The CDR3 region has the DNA TGTGCCAGCAGTTACGATGAGCCGAGAAACACCATATATTTT.

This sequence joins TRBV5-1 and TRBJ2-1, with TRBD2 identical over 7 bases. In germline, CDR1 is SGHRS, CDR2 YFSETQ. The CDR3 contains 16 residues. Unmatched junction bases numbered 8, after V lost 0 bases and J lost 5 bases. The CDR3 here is CASSLAGASGNNEQFF. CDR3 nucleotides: TGCGCCAGCAGCTTGGCCGGGGCTAGCGGCAACAATGAGCAGTTCTTC.

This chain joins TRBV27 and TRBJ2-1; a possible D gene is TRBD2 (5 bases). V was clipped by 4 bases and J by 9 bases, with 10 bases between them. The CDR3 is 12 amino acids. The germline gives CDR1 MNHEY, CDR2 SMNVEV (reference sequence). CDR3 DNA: TGTGCCAGCAGTTCTCGAGGGAGTGAGCAGTTCTTC. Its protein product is CASSSRGSEQFF.

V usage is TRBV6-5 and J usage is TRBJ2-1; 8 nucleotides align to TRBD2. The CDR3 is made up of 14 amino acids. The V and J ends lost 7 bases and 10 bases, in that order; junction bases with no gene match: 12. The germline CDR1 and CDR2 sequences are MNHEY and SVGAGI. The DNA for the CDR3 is TGTGCCAGCACACAATGGCTAGCGGGCGGGGAGCAGTTCTTC. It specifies CASTQWLAGGEQFF.

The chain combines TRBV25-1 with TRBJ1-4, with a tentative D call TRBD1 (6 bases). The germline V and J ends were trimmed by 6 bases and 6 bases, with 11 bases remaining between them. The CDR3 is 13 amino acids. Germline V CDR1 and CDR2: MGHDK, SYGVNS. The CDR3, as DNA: TGTGCCAGCAGCCTCCAGGGGCATGAAAAACTGTTTTTT. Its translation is CASSLQGHEKLFF.

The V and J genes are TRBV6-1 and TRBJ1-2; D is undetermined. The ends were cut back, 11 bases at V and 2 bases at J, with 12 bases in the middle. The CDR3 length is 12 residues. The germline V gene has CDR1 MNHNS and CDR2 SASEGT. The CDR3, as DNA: TGTGCCGTGGGAGAGTTCAACTATGGCTACACCTTC. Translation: CAVGEFNYGYTF.

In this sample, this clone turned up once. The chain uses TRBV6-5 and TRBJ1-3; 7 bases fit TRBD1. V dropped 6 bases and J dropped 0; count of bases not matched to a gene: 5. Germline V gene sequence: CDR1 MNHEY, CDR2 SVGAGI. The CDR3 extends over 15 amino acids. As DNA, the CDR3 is TGTGCCAGCAGACGGGACAGAAGCTCTGGAAACACCATATATTTT. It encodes CASRRDRSSGNTIYF.

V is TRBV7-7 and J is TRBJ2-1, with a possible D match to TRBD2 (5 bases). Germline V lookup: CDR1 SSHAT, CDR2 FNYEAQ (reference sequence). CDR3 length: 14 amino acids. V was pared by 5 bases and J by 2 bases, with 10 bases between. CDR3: CASSRGGAYNEQFF. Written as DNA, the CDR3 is TGTGCCAGCAGCCGGGGTGGCGCCTACAATGAGCAGTTCTTC.

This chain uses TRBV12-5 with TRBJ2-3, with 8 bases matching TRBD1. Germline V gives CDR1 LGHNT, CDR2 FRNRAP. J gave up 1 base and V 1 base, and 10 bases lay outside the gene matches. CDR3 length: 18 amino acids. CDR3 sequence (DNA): TGTGCTAGTGGTTTGGGGGCTTGGACAGGGATGGGCACAGATACGCAGTATTTT. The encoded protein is CASGLGAWTGMGTDTQYF.

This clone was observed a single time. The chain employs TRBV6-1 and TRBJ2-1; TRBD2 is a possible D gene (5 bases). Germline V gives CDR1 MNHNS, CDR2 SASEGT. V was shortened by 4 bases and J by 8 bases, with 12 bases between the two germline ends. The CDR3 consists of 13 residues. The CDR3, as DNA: TGTGCCAGCAGTGCTCGAGGGCCCGATGAGCAGTTCTTC. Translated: CASSARGPDEQFF.

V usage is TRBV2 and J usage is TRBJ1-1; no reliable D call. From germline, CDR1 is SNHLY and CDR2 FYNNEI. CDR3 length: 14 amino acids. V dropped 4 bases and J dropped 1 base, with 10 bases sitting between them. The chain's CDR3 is CASSALSQNTEAFF. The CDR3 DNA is TGTGCCAGCAGTGCGCTATCCCAGAACACTGAAGCTTTCTTT.

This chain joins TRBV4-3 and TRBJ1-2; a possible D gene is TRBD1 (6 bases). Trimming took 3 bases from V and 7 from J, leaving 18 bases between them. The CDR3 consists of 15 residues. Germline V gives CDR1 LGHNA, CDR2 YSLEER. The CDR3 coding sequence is TGCGCCAGCAGCCAGGAGGGGGAGGGTCGGGGTGGCTACACCTTC. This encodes CASSQEGEGRGGYTF.

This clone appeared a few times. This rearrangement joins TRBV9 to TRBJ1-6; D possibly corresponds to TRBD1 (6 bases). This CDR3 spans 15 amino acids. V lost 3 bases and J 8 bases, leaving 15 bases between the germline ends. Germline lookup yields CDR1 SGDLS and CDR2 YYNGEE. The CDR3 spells CASSEGTQNYSPLHF. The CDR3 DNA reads TGTGCCAGCAGCGAGGGGACACAGAATTATTCACCCCTCCACTTT.